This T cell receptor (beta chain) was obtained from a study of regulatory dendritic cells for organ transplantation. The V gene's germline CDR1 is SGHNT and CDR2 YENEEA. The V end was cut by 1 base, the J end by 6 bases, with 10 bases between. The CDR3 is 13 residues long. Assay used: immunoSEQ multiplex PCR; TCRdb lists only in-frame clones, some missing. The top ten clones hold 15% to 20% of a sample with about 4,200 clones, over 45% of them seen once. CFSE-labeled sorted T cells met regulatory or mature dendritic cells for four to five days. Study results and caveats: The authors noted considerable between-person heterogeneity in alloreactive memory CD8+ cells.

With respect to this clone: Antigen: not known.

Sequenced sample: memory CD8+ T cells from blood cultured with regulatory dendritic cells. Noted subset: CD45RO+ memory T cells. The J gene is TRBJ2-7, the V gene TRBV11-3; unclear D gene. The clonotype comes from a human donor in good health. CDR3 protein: CASSLAELSEQYF. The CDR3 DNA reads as TGTGCCAGCAGCTTAGCGGAGCTTTCCGAGCAGTACTTC.